Below, 20 T cell receptor beta chains from the same sample are listed, as sequenced in a study of blood T cell repertoires in COVID-19. Assay: immunoSEQ multiplex PCR; the TCRdb copy retains only in-frame clones and omits some. The sample lists 35,000 to 45,000 clones, over 75% occurring once. Material for sequencing was peripheral blood. The receptors come from a human donor in a cohort sampled during active COVID-19.

The genes are TRBV7-3 and TRBJ2-2, with 12 bases aligning to TRBD1. V lost 5 bases to trimming and J lost 4 bases; unmatched junction nucleotides: 8. Germline values: CDR1 SGHTA, CDR2 FQGTGA. The CDR3 length is 17 residues. CDR3 region: CASSRTGQGARTGELFF. Written as DNA, the CDR3 is TGTGCCAGCAGCCGGACGGGACAGGGGGCGCGCACCGGGGAGCTGTTTTTT.

The chain is built from TRBV2 and TRBJ2-7; D gene ambiguous. Between the trimmed V and J ends, which lost 3 bases and 6 bases, there was a span of 6 bases. This CDR3 has 11 amino acids. In germline, CDR1 is SNHLY, CDR2 FYNNEI. Here the CDR3 DNA reads TGTGCCAGCAGTGAGCGTTCCGAGCAGTACTTC. This codes for CASSERSEQYF.

This chain links TRBV27 with TRBJ1-1; a possible D gene is TRBD1 (5 bases). This CDR3 region has 16 residues. Germline V CDR1 and CDR2: MNHEY, SMNVEV (reference sequence). Trimming took 1 base from V and 1 from J, leaving 13 bases between them. The CDR3 is CASSLFGGNENTEAFF. The DNA of the CDR3 is TGTGCCAGCAGTTTATTCGGGGGAAACGAGAACACTGAAGCTTTCTTT.

The chain recombines TRBV11-2 with TRBJ2-1; a weak D match, TRBD2 (6 bases). From germline, CDR1 is SGHAT and CDR2 FQNNGV. The CDR3 is 13 amino acids. V gave up 5 bases and J gave up 10 bases, with 15 bases separating them. The CDR3 sequence is CASSVQTRGEQFF. The CDR3, as DNA: TGTGCCAGCAGCGTACAGACCCGGGGGGAGCAGTTCTTC. Looking up the rest from reference TRBV11-2 and TRBJ2-1 gives the full variable domain: EAGVAQSPRYKIIEKRQSVAFWCNPISGHATLYWYQQILGQGPKLLIQFQNNGVVDDSQLPKDRFSAERLKGVDSTLKIQPAKLEDSAVYLCASSVQTRGEQFFGPGTRLTVL.

The chain has TRBV5-4 and TRBJ2-3, with D perhaps TRBD2 (7 bases). From germline, CDR1 is SGHNT and CDR2 YYREEE (reference sequence). The V end was cut by 2 bases, the J end by 3 bases, with 10 bases between. The length of the CDR3 is 14 residues. The CDR3 bases are TGTGCCAGCAGCTTAAAGGGGGGGACAGATACGCAGTATTTT. Its protein is CASSLKGGTDTQYF.

The chain couples TRBV30 to TRBJ1-2; 8 bases align to TRBD1. Germline V gene data show CDR1 as GTSNPN and CDR2 as SVGIG (reference sequence). The ends lost 3 bases at V and 8 bases at J; junction bases unmatched: 8. The CDR3 consists of 13 residues. In DNA, the CDR3 is TGTGCCTGGAGCTTCGGACAGGGTGACGGCTACACCTTC. Translated, it gives CAWSFGQGDGYTF.

The V and J genes are TRBV30 and TRBJ2-5, with TRBD2 matching 7 bases. The ends lost 8 bases at V and 5 bases at J; junction bases unmatched: 14. The germline V gene has CDR1 GTSNPN and CDR2 SVGIG (reference sequence). CDR3 size: 14 residues. The CDR3 spells CALGIAGRGETQYF. CDR3 nucleotide sequence: TGTGCCCTGGGTATAGCGGGTCGAGGGGAGACCCAGTACTTC.

The rearrangement links TRBV9 to TRBJ2-3, with 9 nucleotides matching TRBD2. CDR1 and CDR2 (germline): SGDLS, YYNGEE. This CDR3 is 19 amino acids long. Trimming cost V 1 base and J 4 bases; bases outside gene matches: 16. In nucleotides, the CDR3 is TGTGCCAGCAGCGTACGTATGGTGGTAGCGGGAGATGAGGCAGATACGCAGTATTTT. This encodes CASSVRMVVAGDEADTQYF.

This CDR3 reads CASSLVGGRNEQFF. The CDR3 coding sequence is TGCGCCAGCAGCTTGGTTGGCGGGAGAAATGAGCAGTTCTTC. This chain uses TRBV5-1 with TRBJ2-1; TRBD2 agrees at 7 bases. The V and J ends lost 0 bases and 7 bases, in that order; junction bases with no gene match: 4. Germline V gene sequence: CDR1 SGHRS, CDR2 YFSETQ. The CDR3 runs 14 residues.

The chain joins TRBV29-1 to TRBJ2-5; 8 nucleotides match TRBD1. In germline, CDR1 is SQVTM, CDR2 ANQGSEA. This CDR3 region has 17 residues. V was clipped by 3 bases and J by 4 bases; unmatched bases: 16. In nucleotides, the CDR3 is TGCAGCGTTGACGATGACAGGGGAAGAGTTGGACGAGAGACCCAGTACTTC. Translation: CSVDDDRGRVGRETQYF.

This sequence joins TRBV6-1 and TRBJ1-2, with a possible D match to TRBD1 (5 bases). Per germline, CDR1 MNHNS and CDR2 SASEGT. V dropped 2 bases and J dropped 7 bases, with 17 bases sitting between them. The CDR3 has 15 amino acids. DNA of the CDR3: TGTGCCAGCAGTGAATCGGGGGGACGTAGGACTGGCTACACCTTC. As protein: CASSESGGRRTGYTF.

This chain uses TRBV19 with TRBJ2-2; TRBD1 matches at 7 bases. The length of the CDR3 is 13 residues. Losses at the gene ends were 6 bases for V and 6 bases for J; bases not matched to a gene: 4. Germline V lookup: CDR1 LNHDA, CDR2 SQIVND (reference sequence). CDR3 coding DNA: TGTGCCAGTAGGCCCCAGGGGGCCGGGGAGCTGTTTTTT. Encoded protein: CASRPQGAGELFF.

The J gene is TRBJ2-7, the V gene TRBV5-1, with 7 positions matching TRBD1. This CDR3 is 14 amino acids long. Germline CDR1 SGHRS, CDR2 YFSETQ. The V gene end was trimmed by 5 bases and the J gene end by 1 base; junction bases not matched to a gene: 6. The CDR3 protein is CASSLTGWSYEQYF. For the CDR3, the DNA is TGCGCCAGCAGTTTGACAGGGTGGTCCTACGAGCAGTACTTC.

This clone has more than one count but fewer than ten. The chain is built from TRBV4-3 and TRBJ2-7; TRBD2 matches at 11 bases. The V gene's germline CDR1 is LGHNA and CDR2 YSLEER. The CDR3 loop spans 16 amino acids. With V trimmed by 1 base and J by 5 bases, 7 bases remained unmatched. CDR3 region: CASSQGRLAGLDEQYF. CDR3 bases: TGCGCCAGCAGCCAAGGCAGACTAGCGGGATTAGACGAGCAGTACTTC.

The rearrangement uses TRBV7-7 and TRBJ2-3; D is perhaps TRBD1 (6 bases). V was cut by 4 bases and J by 0 bases, with 14 bases left in between. The CDR3 spans 16 residues. Germline lookup yields CDR1 SSHAT and CDR2 FNYEAQ (reference sequence). CDR3 nucleotide sequence: TGTGCCAGCAGCTCCGACAGGCCGCTGAGCACAGATACGCAGTATTTT. Its translation: CASSSDRPLSTDTQYF. The variable domain in full, with the rest retrieved from reference TRBV7-7 and TRBJ2-3, is GAGVSQSPRYKVTKRGQDVTLRCDPISSHATLYWYQQALGQGPEFLTYFNYEAQPDKSGLPSDRFSAERPEGSISTLTIQRTEQRDSAMYRCASSSDRPLSTDTQYFGPGTRLTVL.

This clone was counted once. The chain is built from TRBV6-5 and TRBJ2-7; possibly TRBD2 for D (7 bases). Trimming took 6 bases from V and 5 from J, leaving 17 bases between them. Germline V gives CDR1 MNHEY, CDR2 SVGAGI. CDR3 length: 14 residues. The CDR3 DNA sequence: TGTGCCAGCAGGGAGGGGGGGAGAGTCCACGAGCAGTACTTC. Amino acids: CASREGGRVHEQYF.

The J gene is TRBJ1-2, the V gene TRBV19, with no clear D. Germline-derived CDR1 and CDR2 are LNHDA and SQIVND (reference sequence). There are 14 residues in the CDR3. Trimming took off 5 bases at V and 6 bases at J, with 16 bases between the two ends. CDR3 bases: TGTGCCAGTAGTGTCGTCCCCAGCGGGCATGGCTACACCTTC. Amino acid sequence: CASSVVPSGHGYTF.

This clone was observed a few times. This CDR3 is CASSGYGSPGETQYF. The DNA for the CDR3 is TGTGCCAGCAGTGGCTACGGGAGCCCCGGTGAGACCCAGTACTTC. The rearrangement links TRBV27 to TRBJ2-5; tentatively, D is TRBD2 (6 bases). The CDR3 has 15 residues. The V end was cut by 5 bases, the J end by 5 bases, with 18 bases between. Germline V CDR1 and CDR2: MNHEY, SMNVEV (reference sequence).

This sequence joins TRBV18 and TRBJ2-4, with TRBD2 as a possible D gene (6 bases). The CDR3 totals 17 residues. V was clipped by 1 base and J by 4 bases, with 17 bases between them. Germline V gives CDR1 KGHSH, CDR2 LQKENI. The DNA of the CDR3 is TGTGCCAGCTCACCACGGAAATTAGGAGGGACTAAAAACATTCAGTACTTC. Translated, it gives CASSPRKLGGTKNIQYF.

The rearrangement uses TRBV7-6 and TRBJ1-5, with TRBD1 matching over 8 bases. Per the germline V gene, CDR1 is SGHVS and CDR2 is FNYEAQ. V lost 5 bases, J lost 1 base, and 4 bases stayed unmatched. CDR3 size: 15 residues. The CDR3 coding sequence is TGTGCCAGCAGCCGGACAGGGCAGAGCAATCAGCCCCAGCATTTT. It is translated as CASSRTGQSNQPQHF.